This passage covers 17 T cell receptor beta chains from one sample sequenced in a study of T cells in Graves' hyperthyroidism and ophthalmopathy (dated by TCRdb to about 2019). Libraries were built with multiplex PCR. Sequencing instrument: Illumina HiSeq 2000. TCR beta CDR3 regions were amplified from RNA transcripts. The first round of RT-PCR for the TCR CDR3 was performed with the HTBI primer set and the Qiagen OneStep RT-PCR kit. Through fastp at Q25 and MiXCR, TCRdb rebuilt clones from the public reads, retaining in-frame beta chains. CDR3 protein sequences are deduplicated, and each keeps its most common genes and DNA. This sample holds around 300,000 distinct CDR3 sequences; approximately 13% were observed only once. Clones ranked in the top ten supply around 23% of the sample. Input material: blood. The receptors come from a woman in her thirties with Graves' hyperthyroidism.

The sample holds a few counts of this clonotype. The chain combines TRBV5-1 with TRBJ1-2; D remains ambiguous. CDR3 length: 14 amino acids. Germline V lookup: CDR1 SGHRS, CDR2 YFSETQ. V lost 1 base, J lost 3 bases, and 10 bases lay in between. The CDR3 nucleotides read TGCGCCAGCAGCTTGCTGGGGAGCGACTATGGCTACACCTTC. Its translation is CASSLLGSDYGYTF.

This clonotype has only a few counts. V and J are TRBV12-3 or TRBV12-4 and TRBJ1-2, with 8 positions matching TRBD1. The trim removed 5 bases at V and 4 bases at J, leaving 3 bases unmatched. The CDR3 consists of 13 residues. CDR3 nucleotides: TGTGCCAGCAGTAGACAGGGGACCTATGGCTACACCTTC. Amino acid sequence: CASSRQGTYGYTF.

Many counts were recorded for this clonotype. This chain joins TRBV27 and TRBJ2-3; 10 positions match TRBD2. The germline V gene has CDR1 MNHEY and CDR2 SMNVEV (reference sequence). The CDR3 loop spans 15 amino acids. Germline trimming cut 6 bases from V and 2 bases from J; bases unmatched to any gene: 5. For the CDR3, the DNA is TGTGCCAGCAGCTCACTAGCGGGGATCACAGATACGCAGTATTTT. Protein sequence: CASSSLAGITDTQYF.

This clonotype has at least ten counts. This chain uses TRBV11-3 with TRBJ2-1; D is undetermined. Trimming pared 1 base from V and 4 bases from J, leaving 11 bases between. CDR3 length: 15 residues. Looked up from germline, CDR1 is SGHNT and CDR2 is YENEEA. Here the CDR3 reads CASSLGPQPYNEQFF. CDR3 nucleotide sequence: TGTGCCAGCAGCTTAGGCCCACAACCGTACAATGAGCAGTTCTTC.

Ten or more counts support this clonotype. J is TRBJ1-2 and V is TRBV28; maybe TRBD1 (6 bases). The CDR3 loop spans 14 amino acids. The V and J ends lost 7 bases and 5 bases respectively, with 17 bases between them. Germline lookup yields CDR1 MDHEN and CDR2 SYDVKM. For the CDR3, the DNA is TGTGCCAGCACAATACAGGGTTCCCTGTATGGCTACACCTTC. It translates to CASTIQGSLYGYTF.

This clonotype has ten or more counts. The chain recombines TRBV6-2 or TRBV6-3 with TRBJ1-5; D gene unclear. Looked up from germline, CDR1 is MNHEY and CDR2 is SVGEGT. V dropped 5 bases and J dropped 11 bases, with 16 bases sitting between them. The CDR3 length is 13 residues. The CDR3: CASSPPDGPTQHF. CDR3 nucleotide sequence: TGTGCCAGCAGTCCTCCGGACGGTCCGACCCAGCATTTT.

Ten or more counts support this clonotype. The chain has TRBV2 and TRBJ2-3, with 8 bases lining up with TRBD1. This CDR3 is 13 amino acids long. The J segment lost 5 bases and the V segment lost 7 bases, leaving 5 bases of the junction unmatched. Germline loops: CDR1 SNHLY, CDR2 FYNNEI. The CDR3 nucleotides are TGTGCCAGCATGGCCAGGGGGCAAGATACGCAGTATTTT. Amino acid sequence: CASMARGQDTQYF.

This clonotype appeared many times. The gene calls are TRBV6-1 and TRBJ2-1; TRBD1 matches 10 bases. The germline V gene has CDR1 MNHNS and CDR2 SASEGT. The CDR3 totals 15 residues. V shed 1 base, J shed 10 bases, and the junction held 7 bases outside the gene matches. The CDR3 DNA reads TGTGCCAGCAGTGAAGGCGGACAGGGGGGGGGGGAGCAGTTCTTC. This encodes CASSEGGQGGGEQFF.

This clonotype was observed many times. V is TRBV28 and J is TRBJ2-7; TRBD2 is a possible D gene (5 bases). The CDR3 sequence is 14 residues long. CDR1 is MDHEN, CDR2 SYDVKM, per germline. V lost 5 bases and J 0 bases, leaving 11 bases between the germline ends. CDR3 region: CASSVPGSSYEQYF. The CDR3 bases are TGTGCCAGCAGTGTACCGGGATCCTCCTACGAGCAGTACTTC. Supplemented by reference TRBV28 and TRBJ2-7, the full variable domain reads DVKVTQSSRYLVKRTGEKVFLECVQDMDHENMFWYRQDPGLGLRLIYFSYDVKMKEKGDIPEGYSVSREKKERFSLILESASTNQTSMYLCASSVPGSSYEQYFGPGTRLTVT.

The V and J genes are TRBV29-1 and TRBJ2-5, with D uncertain. Trimming pared 6 bases from V and 5 bases from J, leaving 13 bases between. Germline lookup yields CDR1 SQVTM and CDR2 ANQGSEA. This CDR3 has 12 amino acids. CDR3 protein: CSVVMSRETQYF. DNA of the CDR3: TGCAGCGTGGTCATGAGCAGGGAGACCCAGTACTTC.

This clonotype appeared many times. The gene calls are TRBV7-9 and TRBJ2-1, with D uncertain. This CDR3 spans 13 amino acids. The germline V gene encodes CDR1 SEHNR and CDR2 FQNEAQ (reference sequence). With 1 base removed from V and 5 bases from J, the gap between germline ends came to 6 bases. The CDR3 sequence is CASSLVRNNEQFF. The CDR3 nucleotides are TGTGCCAGCAGCTTAGTCCGCAACAATGAGCAGTTCTTC.

The chain carries TRBV12-3 or TRBV12-4 and TRBJ2-2, with 10 bases aligning to TRBD2. Germline trimming cut 2 bases from V and 9 bases from J; bases unmatched to any gene: 6. The CDR3 runs to 15 residues. The CDR3 reads CASSLWQREGWELFF. Written as DNA, the CDR3 is TGTGCCAGCAGTTTATGGCAGCGGGAGGGGTGGGAGCTGTTTTTT.

The chain uses TRBV5-1 and TRBJ2-1; possibly TRBD2 for D (5 bases). CDR1 and CDR2 (germline): SGHRS, YFSETQ. Trimming took 5 bases from V and 5 from J, leaving 11 bases between them. The CDR3 runs to 13 residues. DNA of the CDR3: TGCGCCAGCAGACTAGAGTCGCACAATGAGCAGTTCTTC. This translates into CASRLESHNEQFF. Supplemented by reference TRBV5-1 and TRBJ2-1, the full variable domain reads KAGVTQTPRYLIKTRGQQVTLSCSPISGHRSVSWYQQTPGQGLQFLFEYFSETQRNKGNFPGRFSGRQFSNSRSEMNVSTLELGDSALYLCASRLESHNEQFFGPGTRLTVL.

The gene calls are TRBV6-1 and TRBJ2-1, with D possibly TRBD2 on 6 matching bases. This CDR3 spans 15 amino acids. In germline, CDR1 is MNHNS, CDR2 SASEGT. V was shortened by 7 bases and J by 6 bases, with 19 bases between the two germline ends. The CDR3 bases are TGTGCCAGCAACCGGGACTTAGGGGCACCCAATGAGCAGTTCTTC. Translating it yields CASNRDLGAPNEQFF.

This clonotype was counted at least ten times. The genes are TRBV2 and TRBJ1-5, with D perhaps TRBD1 (5 bases). Germline lookup yields CDR1 SNHLY and CDR2 FYNNEI. This CDR3 spans 15 amino acids. Trimming cost V 6 bases and J 0 bases, with 12 bases left between them. DNA of the CDR3: TGTGCCAGCAGCAGGGACCAATATAGCAATCAGCCCCAGCATTTT. Translating gives CASSRDQYSNQPQHF. The variable domain in full, with the rest retrieved from reference TRBV2 and TRBJ1-5, is EPEVTQTPSHQVTQMGQEVILRCVPISNHLYFYWYRQILGQKVEFLVSFYNNEISEKSEIFDDQFSVERPDGSNFTLKIRSTKLEDSAMYFCASSRDQYSNQPQHFGDGTRLSIL.

The chain employs TRBV15 and TRBJ2-2; D might be TRBD1 (5 bases). Germline CDR1 is LNHNV and CDR2 is YYDKDF (reference sequence). Trimming stripped 2 bases from V and 6 bases from J, with 13 bases between. CDR3 length: 15 residues. The CDR3 coding sequence is TGTGCCACCAGCAGAACACATCAGGGTCCCGGGGAGCTGTTTTTT. Translated: CATSRTHQGPGELFF.

The V call is TRBV2, the J call TRBJ2-2; the D gene is possibly TRBD2 (6 bases). CDR3 size: 16 residues. Trimming took off 6 bases at V and 4 bases at J, with 18 bases between the two ends. The germline V gene has CDR1 SNHLY and CDR2 FYNNEI. The CDR3 DNA reads TGTGCCAGCAGGGGTTCGGGGGAGGAGGGCACCGGGGAGCTGTTTTTT. It specifies CASRGSGEEGTGELFF.